This record covers a single T cell receptor beta chain. Germline lookup yields CDR1 KGHSH and CDR2 LQKENI. Trimming at V came to 6 bases and at J to 0 bases, leaving 8 bases not matched to a gene. The CDR3 length is 15 residues. This sample was included in a study of shared clonotypes between healthy human individuals. Study-wide background: Per donor, CD8 memory used one plate, CD8 naive used two, CD4 memory used three and CD4 naive used three.

Sequencing used immunoSEQ multiplex PCR; TCRdb keeps in-frame clones, though not all of them. Of some 1.4 million clones listed, around 95% are singletons. The receptor's source is a man aged 30 to 45 in good health. The rearrangement uses TRBV18 and TRBJ2-7; 7 bases are shared with TRBD2. Sequencing was carried out using naive CD4+ T cells sorted from blood. The subset denotes: CD45RA+ positively selected. In DNA form, the CDR3 reads TGTGCCAGCTCCCCTTCGGGGGAGGGCTCCTACGAGCAGTACTTC. Encoded protein: CASSPSGEGSYEQYF.